This TCR beta chain was obtained from a study of blood T cells in healthy people across ages. Primed by a sample-barcoded 5' primer and a J-beta primer mix, a second PCR proceeded for about 7 to 12 cycles. Each single sample gave us at least 2.5 million CDR3-containing paired-end reads. TCRdb called the 5' RACE reads again in MiXCR, with one record for every CDR3 protein. The table has about 640,000 distinct CDR3 sequences, 25% to 35% seen once. The CDR3 is 13 amino acids. The V gene's germline CDR1 is SGHTA and CDR2 FQGNSA. Unmatched junction bases numbered 6, after V lost 6 bases and J lost 10 bases. The donors, aged roughly 6 to 100, were healthy Caucasians from Russia. RNA extraction gave at least 5.5 micrograms of total RNA per sample.

The chain has TRBV7-2 and TRBJ2-1, with 10 bases fitting TRBD1. Sequencing was carried out using blood. This clonotype originated in a woman older than 75 in good health. The chain's CDR3 is CASRGQGSQEQFF. The CDR3 region has the DNA TGTGCCAGCAGGGGACAGGGGTCACAGGAGCAGTTCTTC.